A single sample is the source of the 17 T cell receptor beta chains below, sequenced in a study of blood T cell repertoires in COVID-19. TCRdb keeps only in-frame clones here, not all; method: immunoSEQ multiplex PCR. The sample has roughly 250,000 clones, roughly 90% seen once; the top ten hold 2% to 2.5%. The material sequenced was peripheral blood. All receptors come from a woman in her forties who had recovered from COVID-19.

The chain uses TRBV6-5 and TRBJ2-1; 9 bases agree with TRBD2. V lost 6 bases, J lost 10 bases, and 10 bases stayed unmatched. Germline lookup yields CDR1 MNHEY and CDR2 SVGAGI. This CDR3 is 14 amino acids long. CDR3: CASRTSGSPGEQFF. Here the CDR3 DNA reads TGTGCCAGCAGAACTAGCGGGTCACCGGGGGAGCAGTTCTTC.

This clone was seen a few times. V usage is TRBV27 and J usage is TRBJ2-1, with TRBD2 identical over 7 bases. The CDR3 covers 14 residues. The germline V gene encodes CDR1 MNHEY and CDR2 SMNVEV (reference sequence). After removal of 6 bases from V and 9 bases from J, the junction contained 11 bases not matched to a gene. The CDR3 nucleotides read TGTGCCAGCAGGGGGGGGGACCTCGCCGGTGAGCAGTTCTTC. This translates into CASRGGDLAGEQFF.

The J gene is TRBJ2-3, the V gene TRBV6-4, with 12 bases identical to TRBD2. Trimming removed 5 bases from V and 8 bases from J; junction bases left unmatched: 2. The germline gives CDR1 MRHNA, CDR2 SNTAGT. The CDR3 sequence is 13 residues long. The CDR3 DNA sequence: TGTGCCAGCAGTCCGGGACTAGCGGGTACGCAGTATTTT. Amino acid sequence: CASSPGLAGTQYF.

V and J are TRBV7-2 and TRBJ2-6; 8 bases are shared with TRBD1. V shed 5 bases, J shed 2 bases, and the junction held 5 bases outside the gene matches. The CDR3 has 16 residues. Germline assignment: CDR1 SGHTA and CDR2 FQGNSA. CDR3 amino acids: CASSLRTGTGANVLTF. CDR3 nucleotides: TGTGCCAGCAGCCTCCGGACAGGGACTGGGGCCAACGTCCTGACTTTC.

V gene TRBV19 combines with J gene TRBJ2-7; perhaps TRBD2 as D (5 bases). Trimming left V 4 bases short and J 0 bases short, with 22 bases between. The CDR3 totals 18 residues. CDR1 and CDR2 from the germline V gene are LNHDA and SQIVND (reference sequence). This chain's CDR3 is CASSTSFGGGLYSYEQYF. The CDR3 coding sequence is TGTGCCAGTAGTACCTCCTTCGGCGGCGGGTTATACTCCTACGAGCAGTACTTC.

The V call is TRBV19, the J call TRBJ1-5, with 9 positions matching TRBD1. Germline V lookup: CDR1 LNHDA, CDR2 SQIVND (reference sequence). This CDR3 comprises 15 residues. V trimming: 7 bases; J trimming: 4 bases; junction bases outside the gene matches: 8. CDR3 bases: TGTGCCAGTACGGGGACAGGGTATAGGAATCAGCCCCAGCATTTT. Its translation: CASTGTGYRNQPQHF.

The chain employs TRBV5-4 and TRBJ2-1; tentative D call: TRBD1 (6 bases). This CDR3 is built from 15 residues. Germline CDR1 is SGHNT and CDR2 is YYREEE (reference sequence). V lost 4 bases, J lost 6 bases, and 17 bases lay in between. The CDR3 nucleotides read TGTGCCAGCAGCACCGAGGGCAGGGGTTCCAATGAGCAGTTCTTC. Its translation is CASSTEGRGSNEQFF.

This clone turned up a few times. The gene calls are TRBV6-1 and TRBJ1-6, with D tentatively TRBD1 (6 bases). V was cut by 7 bases and J by 6 bases, with 13 bases left in between. The CDR3 has 14 residues. Germline lookup yields CDR1 MNHNS and CDR2 SASEGT. In DNA form, the CDR3 reads TGTGCCAGCATCTCAGGGGATAGTAATTCACCCCTCCACTTT. Protein: CASISGDSNSPLHF.

J is TRBJ2-2 and V is TRBV3-1 (or the pseudogene TRBV3-2); 9 bases match TRBD2. J gave up 4 bases and V 0 bases, and 12 bases lay outside the gene matches. Germline CDR1 and CDR2: LGHDT and YNNKEL (reference sequence). This CDR3 has 19 amino acids. The CDR3 region is CASSQDHICGRAVTGELFF. CDR3 bases: TGTGCCAGCAGCCAAGATCATATTTGCGGGAGGGCGGTCACCGGGGAGCTGTTTTTT.

With regard to this clone: Other DNA sequences within the sample encode an identical CDR3. V and J are TRBV24-1 and TRBJ1-5, with D hard to call. The CDR3 runs to 13 residues. From germline, CDR1 is KGHDR and CDR2 SFDVKD. V was clipped by 1 base and J by 6 bases, with 6 bases between them. The CDR3 loop is CATSDFAGQPQHF. The CDR3 DNA reads TGTGCCACCAGTGATTTCGCGGGTCAGCCCCAGCATTTT.

This chain connects TRBV2 to TRBJ1-5; weak D call: TRBD1 (5 bases). Germline CDR1 SNHLY, CDR2 FYNNEI. The germline V and J ends were trimmed by 3 bases and 2 bases, with 11 bases remaining between them. The CDR3 spans 15 residues. CDR3 amino acids: CASSEGGGGNQPQHF. The CDR3 DNA reads TGTGCCAGCAGTGAGGGCGGGGGGGGCAATCAGCCCCAGCATTTT.

This clone showed up just once. V usage is TRBV7-6 and J usage is TRBJ1-2, with no clear D. CDR3 length equals 15 residues. Germline loops: CDR1 SGHVS, CDR2 FNYEAQ. Trimming cost V 5 bases and J 4 bases, with 17 bases left between them. CDR3 amino acids: CASSRQPDGGYGYTF. The CDR3 bases are TGTGCCAGCAGCCGCCAACCGGACGGAGGCTATGGCTACACCTTC.

CDR3 nucleotides: TGTGCCAGTAGTACCGTCTCCTATAATTCACCCCTCCACTTT. Its translation is CASSTVSYNSPLHF. J is TRBJ1-6 and V is TRBV19; D gene ambiguous. Germline-derived CDR1 and CDR2 are LNHDA and SQIVND (reference sequence). The V end was cut by 4 bases, the J end by 0 bases, with 4 bases between. The CDR3 contains 14 residues.

The rearrangement joins TRBV28 to TRBJ2-3; 7 bases are a match to TRBD1. Germline V gene data show CDR1 as MDHEN and CDR2 as SYDVKM. The CDR3 is 14 amino acids. V shed 6 bases, J shed 0 bases, and the junction held 3 bases outside the gene matches. CDR3 sequence: CASRVRGSTDTQYF. CDR3 bases: TGTGCCAGCAGAGTCAGGGGGAGCACAGATACGCAGTATTTT.

This chain uses TRBV7-2 with TRBJ1-6; 9 positions match TRBD1. The CDR3 has 17 amino acids. V was clipped by 4 bases and J by 0 bases; unmatched bases: 4. Germline V lookup: CDR1 SGHTA, CDR2 FQGNSA. The CDR3 loop reads CASSSGQGSSYNSPLHF. The CDR3 nucleotides are TGTGCCAGCAGCTCTGGACAGGGGAGCTCCTATAATTCACCCCTCCACTTT.

This clone was observed a single time. CDR3 DNA sequence: TGTGCCAGCAGCTTCAACAGGGGGCCAGGGGCCAACGTCCTGACTTTC. Translated: CASSFNRGPGANVLTF. The chain joins TRBV7-8 to TRBJ2-6; 9 positions agree with TRBD1. Trimming took 3 bases from V and 4 from J; bases not matched to a gene: 4. This CDR3 is built from 16 residues. Germline loops: CDR1 SGHVS, CDR2 FQNEAQ.

This clone has only a few counts. The chain couples TRBV6-1 to TRBJ2-7; 11 nucleotides align to TRBD2. There are 16 residues in the CDR3. Looked up from germline, CDR1 is MNHNS and CDR2 is SASEGT. The junction had 6 bases not matched to a gene; V was cut back by 1 base and J by 4 bases. CDR3 loop: CASSEVSSGRRYEQYF. The DNA for the CDR3 is TGTGCCAGCAGTGAAGTGTCTAGCGGGAGGAGGTACGAGCAGTACTTC.